A single sample gave rise to the 30 T cell receptor beta chains below, sequenced in a study of blood T cell repertoires in COVID-19. Libraries were prepared by immunoSEQ multiplex PCR; TCRdb keeps only in-frame clonotypes and omits some of them. The sample includes some 200,000 clones, roughly 80% seen only once; the top ten take more than 9.5%. The specimen was peripheral blood. The origin of the receptors is a middle-aged woman with COVID-19, enrolled during active disease.

V usage is TRBV7-8 and J usage is TRBJ1-5; a possible D gene is TRBD1 (6 bases). The CDR3 extends over 15 amino acids. Germline V gene data show CDR1 as SGHVS and CDR2 as FQNEAQ. With 1 base removed from V and 2 bases from J, the gap between germline ends came to 9 bases. DNA for the CDR3: TGTGCCAGCAGCTTAGGGGCAGGGGGCAATCAGCCCCAGCATTTT. This translates into CASSLGAGGNQPQHF.

The chain combines TRBV18 with TRBJ2-4; possibly TRBD2 for D (6 bases). In germline, CDR1 is KGHSH, CDR2 LQKENI. The ends were cut back, 2 bases at V and 1 base at J, with 18 bases in the middle. The CDR3 totals 18 residues. The CDR3 here is CASSPSVGGRFAKNIQYF. The CDR3 nucleotides are TGTGCCAGCTCACCAAGCGTGGGTGGGAGGTTCGCCAAAAACATTCAGTACTTC. The full variable domain, its missing parts supplied by reference TRBV18 and TRBJ2-4, is NAGVMQNPRHLVRRRGQEARLRCSPMKGHSHVYWYRQLPEEGLKFMVYLQKENIIDESGMPKERFSAEFPKEGPSILRIQQVVRGDSAAYFCASSPSVGGRFAKNIQYFGAGTRLSVL.

This clone came up once. DNA for the CDR3: TGTGCCAGCAGTTCCGACAGGGGGGGAACTGAAGCTTTCTTT. Residues: CASSSDRGGTEAFF. The chain uses TRBV7-2 and TRBJ1-1, with 9 nucleotides matching TRBD1. Germline CDR1 is SGHTA and CDR2 is FQGNSA. The trim removed 6 bases at V and 5 bases at J, leaving 7 bases unmatched. The CDR3 extends over 14 amino acids.

This clone was seen more than once but under ten times. The genes are TRBV2 and TRBJ2-5; TRBD2 aligns across 7 bases. Trimming at V came to 2 bases and at J to 1 base, leaving 1 base not matched to a gene. Germline values: CDR1 SNHLY, CDR2 FYNNEI. This CDR3 has 14 amino acids. The CDR3: CASSEWGGQETQYF. CDR3 DNA sequence: TGTGCCAGCAGTGAATGGGGGGGCCAAGAGACCCAGTACTTC.

CDR3 in amino acids: CASSPDRRGQRNEKLFF. As DNA, the CDR3 is TGTGCCAGCAGCCCGGACCGTAGGGGGCAGAGGAATGAAAAACTGTTTTTT. The rearrangement uses TRBV7-8 and TRBJ1-4, with 7 bases matching TRBD1. Germline V gene sequence: CDR1 SGHVS, CDR2 FQNEAQ. The CDR3 spans 17 residues. V trimming: 5 bases; J trimming: 5 bases; junction bases outside the gene matches: 14.

CDR3 sequence reads: CASSLGGTIEAFF. For the CDR3, the DNA is TGTGCCAGCAGCTTGGGCGGGACCATTGAAGCTTTCTTT. The genes are TRBV5-8 and TRBJ1-1; D is possibly TRBD1 (5 bases). The germline V and J ends were trimmed by 0 bases and 7 bases, with 10 bases remaining between them. This CDR3 spans 13 amino acids. The V gene's germline CDR1 is SGHTS and CDR2 YDEGEE.

The chain carries TRBV21-1 and TRBJ1-1; whether TRBD1, the table's D call, matches the DNA was not checked. TRBV21-1 is labeled a pseudogene. This CDR3 is 11 amino acids long. The CDR3 DNA is TGTGCCAGCATTAAAGGGGTTTGCGCTTTCTTT. It encodes CASIKGVCAFF.

The chain couples TRBV29-1 to TRBJ2-5; the D gene is possibly TRBD2 (6 bases). Germline-derived CDR1 and CDR2 are SQVTM and ANQGSEA. The CDR3 contains 13 residues. Deletions cut 6 bases from V and 7 bases from J, with 18 bases between. The CDR3 region has the DNA TGCAGCGTCGTAGACCGAGTCGGGGGGACCCAGTACTTC. Protein sequence: CSVVDRVGGTQYF.

This clone turned up a few times. This chain joins TRBV19 and TRBJ1-2; a possible D gene is TRBD1 (5 bases). Germline CDR1 and CDR2: LNHDA and SQIVND (reference sequence). The CDR3 has 15 amino acids. The V and J ends lost 4 bases and 4 bases respectively, with 16 bases between them. Written as DNA, the CDR3 is TGTGCCAGTAGTAGAACGACAGAGGCGGCCTATGGCTACACCTTC. Protein product: CASSRTTEAAYGYTF.

This sequence joins TRBV27 and TRBJ2-7; D is unclear. Trimming removed 5 bases from V and 6 bases from J, with 11 bases in between. The germline CDR1 and CDR2 sequences are MNHEY and SMNVEV (reference sequence). This CDR3 has 12 amino acids. CDR3 DNA: TGTGCCAGCAGTGCGTTATTGAGCGAGCAGTACTTC. Translated: CASSALLSEQYF.

This clone was counted only a few times. V gene TRBV13 combines with J gene TRBJ2-2; 7 positions match TRBD2. This CDR3 is 16 amino acids long. Germline assignment: CDR1 PRHDT and CDR2 FYEKMQ (reference sequence). V lost 5 bases, J lost 6 bases, and 12 bases stayed unmatched. The CDR3 bases are TGTGCCAGCAGCCCCCTCGGGAGCGGGACCTCCGGGGAGCTGTTTTTT. It yields the protein CASSPLGSGTSGELFF.

This clone has a count of ten or more. The CDR3 protein is CASSSARQGGDLTGELFF. The DNA of the CDR3 is TGCGCCAGCAGCTCCGCTCGGCAGGGAGGGGACCTCACCGGGGAGCTGTTTTTT. The chain is built from TRBV5-1 and TRBJ2-2; 7 nucleotides align to TRBD2. The CDR3 has 18 residues. The junction had 15 bases not matched to a gene; V was cut back by 3 bases and J by 4 bases. The germline V gene has CDR1 SGHRS and CDR2 YFSETQ.

V usage is TRBV28 and J usage is TRBJ1-3, with D unresolved. CDR3 length equals 12 residues. Trimming cost V 3 bases and J 4 bases, with 4 bases left between them. Germline V lookup: CDR1 MDHEN, CDR2 SYDVKM. The CDR3 reads CASSFAGNTIYF. The CDR3 DNA reads TGTGCCAGCAGTTTTGCGGGAAACACCATATATTTT. Together with reference TRBV28 and TRBJ1-3, the CDR3 gives the full variable domain: DVKVTQSSRYLVKRTGEKVFLECVQDMDHENMFWYRQDPGLGLRLIYFSYDVKMKEKGDIPEGYSVSREKKERFSLILESASTNQTSMYLCASSFAGNTIYFGEGSWLTVV.

The chain is built from TRBV19 and TRBJ1-6; D gene ambiguous. The germline V and J ends were trimmed by 8 bases and 9 bases, with 17 bases remaining between them. The CDR3 consists of 14 residues. Germline CDR1 and CDR2: LNHDA and SQIVND (reference sequence). The CDR3 sequence is CASGQDSRISPLHF. For the CDR3, the DNA is TGTGCCAGTGGGCAGGACTCTCGGATTTCACCCCTCCACTTT.

On this clone itself: Just one base apart from a much larger clone, this may be a read error. V usage is TRBV11-3 and J usage is TRBJ2-3, with 8 bases identical to TRBD2. Germline CDR1 SGHNT, CDR2 YENEEA. The length of the CDR3 is 18 residues. V was pared by 3 bases and J by 5 bases, with 16 bases of the junction left unmatched. The DNA for the CDR3 is TGTGCCAGCAGCTTCGGGAAGCGGGAGCGATTAGATGGAGATACGCAGTATTTT. It is translated as CASSFGKRERLDGDTQYF.

The chain carries TRBV7-6 and TRBJ1-1; D perhaps matches TRBD1 (6 bases). The CDR3 has 12 amino acids. V lost 3 bases to trimming and J lost 9 bases, with 11 bases between them. Germline CDR1 and CDR2: SGHVS and FNYEAQ. The CDR3 here is CASSFGQGKAFF. The CDR3 nucleotides read TGTGCCAGCAGCTTTGGTCAGGGGAAAGCTTTCTTT.

V usage is TRBV2 and J usage is TRBJ1-2, with TRBD1 as a possible D gene (5 bases). Germline CDR1 reads SNHLY; CDR2 reads FYNNEI. Trimming removed 2 bases at V and 4 bases at J, with 11 bases between. The CDR3 is 14 amino acids. The CDR3 reads CASSESGILYGYTF. The CDR3 nucleotides read TGTGCCAGCAGTGAATCAGGGATCCTCTATGGCTACACCTTC.

The chain links TRBV19 to TRBJ2-1; TRBD2 aligns across 8 bases. CDR1 and CDR2 (germline): LNHDA, SQIVND (reference sequence). Losses at the gene ends were 5 bases for V and 4 bases for J; bases not matched to a gene: 10. This CDR3 is built from 16 residues. The CDR3 DNA follows: TGTGCCAGTAGTCCCCTAAGACTAGCGAAATACAATGAGCAGTTCTTC. Encoded protein: CASSPLRLAKYNEQFF.

The V and J genes are TRBV5-1 and TRBJ1-6; 8 bases map to TRBD1. The germline gives CDR1 SGHRS, CDR2 YFSETQ. CDR3 length: 15 amino acids. With 3 bases clipped from V and 7 bases from J, the junction kept 6 bases outside the gene matches. CDR3 amino acids: CASSWTGSENSPLHF. Here the CDR3 DNA reads TGCGCCAGCAGCTGGACAGGGTCGGAAAATTCACCCCTCCACTTT. Supplemented by reference TRBV5-1 and TRBJ1-6, the full variable domain reads KAGVTQTPRYLIKTRGQQVTLSCSPISGHRSVSWYQQTPGQGLQFLFEYFSETQRNKGNFPGRFSGRQFSNSRSEMNVSTLELGDSALYLCASSWTGSENSPLHFGNGTRLTVT.

V usage is TRBV3-1 (or the pseudogene TRBV3-2) and J usage is TRBJ2-1; D ambiguous. The CDR3 extends over 13 amino acids. CDR1 and CDR2 (germline): LGHDT, YNNKEL (reference sequence). The V end was cut by 2 bases, the J end by 13 bases, with 15 bases between. The CDR3 protein is CASSQSLPPTQFF. CDR3 coding DNA: TGTGCCAGCAGCCAATCCCTGCCTCCGACTCAGTTCTTC.

This clone was recorded only once. This rearrangement joins TRBV18 to TRBJ1-3; D is uncertain. Germline CDR1 and CDR2: KGHSH and LQKENI. The CDR3 has 14 residues. V was clipped by 3 bases and J by 1 base, with 7 bases between them. As DNA, the CDR3 is TGTGCCAGCTCACCTCAGGTTTCTGGAAACACCATATATTTT. It specifies CASSPQVSGNTIYF.

This chain connects TRBV5-1 to TRBJ1-4, with 7 bases matching TRBD1. The CDR3 is 14 amino acids. Germline V gene data show CDR1 as SGHRS and CDR2 as YFSETQ. V trimming: 2 bases; J trimming: 7 bases; junction bases outside the gene matches: 5. The CDR3: CASSFTGAAEKLFF. DNA of the CDR3: TGCGCCAGCAGCTTTACAGGGGCGGCTGAAAAACTGTTTTTT.

CDR3 in DNA: TGTGCCAGCAGGGCCGGGACAGGGGAAATATATGGCTACACCTTC. Translating it yields CASRAGTGEIYGYTF. J is TRBJ1-2 and V is TRBV2, with 10 bases lining up with TRBD1. The germline V gene encodes CDR1 SNHLY and CDR2 FYNNEI. V lost 6 bases and J lost 5; bases outside the gene matches: 9. This CDR3 contains 15 residues.

This chain links TRBV11-2 with TRBJ1-1, with D maybe TRBD1 (6 bases). The germline V gene encodes CDR1 SGHAT and CDR2 FQNNGV. V was trimmed by 5 bases and J by 0 bases, leaving 13 bases between them. The CDR3 sequence is 15 residues long. For the CDR3, the DNA is TGTGCCAGCAGCCTTCAGGACAGACTGAACACTGAAGCTTTCTTT. It encodes CASSLQDRLNTEAFF.

The J gene is TRBJ1-1, the V gene TRBV29-1; TRBD1 might be the D (6 bases). Germline assignment: CDR1 SQVTM and CDR2 ANQGSEA. This CDR3 is 14 amino acids long. V dropped 3 bases and J dropped 4 bases, with 15 bases sitting between them. As DNA, the CDR3 is TGCAGCGTTGAGGGGAAGGGGGTCGGCACTGAAGCTTTCTTT. Its protein is CSVEGKGVGTEAFF.

This clone was observed a single time. The chain couples TRBV27 to TRBJ1-6; tentative D call: TRBD1 (6 bases). Germline V gives CDR1 MNHEY, CDR2 SMNVEV (reference sequence). This CDR3 spans 13 amino acids. Trimming left V 5 bases short and J 13 bases short, with 15 bases between. Here the CDR3 reads CASSPHREMPLHF. The CDR3, as DNA: TGTGCCAGCAGTCCCCACAGGGAGATGCCCCTCCACTTT.

This clone was found a few times. The CDR3 sequence: CASSPHLSGANVLTF. The CDR3 nucleotides are TGCGCCAGCAGCCCACACCTCTCTGGGGCCAACGTCCTGACTTTC. This rearrangement joins TRBV5-1 to TRBJ2-6; D is ambiguous. V lost 4 bases and J 0 bases, leaving 8 bases between the germline ends. CDR1 is SGHRS, CDR2 YFSETQ, per germline. The CDR3 length is 15 residues.

J is TRBJ2-7 and V is TRBV20-1, with 8 bases aligning to TRBD2. The germline gives CDR1 DFQATT, CDR2 SNEGSKA (reference sequence). This CDR3 has 11 amino acids. Trimming removed 5 bases from V and 11 bases from J; junction bases left unmatched: 8. CDR3 protein: CSARGGSREYV. CDR3 DNA sequence: TGCAGTGCTCGCGGGGGGAGCCGGGAGTACGTC.

The rearrangement uses TRBV3-1 (or the pseudogene TRBV3-2) and TRBJ2-7; possible D gene TRBD1, 6 bases. This CDR3 has 15 amino acids. The germline V gene has CDR1 LGHDT and CDR2 YNNKEL (reference sequence). V lost 5 bases, J lost 7 bases, and 21 bases lay in between. CDR3 in amino acids: CASSSSPDSMGEQYF. In nucleotides, the CDR3 is TGTGCCAGCAGCTCAAGCCCGGACAGCATGGGGGAGCAGTACTTC.

Concerning this clone itself: At one boundary the junction diverges from the germline segment, which might be a read error. The rearrangement uses TRBV7-7 and TRBJ2-1; 12 bases align to TRBD2. CDR3 length equals 19 residues. Germline V lookup: CDR1 SSHAT, CDR2 FNYEAQ (reference sequence). The CDR3: CASSFFPISSGRAPNEQFF. The CDR3 coding sequence is TGTGCTAGCAGCTTTTTTCCAATATCTAGCGGGAGGGCCCCCAATGAGCAGTTCTTC.